The 13 T cell receptor beta chains in this list originate from one sample, sequenced in a study of blood T cell repertoires in COVID-19. The table came from immunoSEQ multiplex PCR; TCRdb's copy has only in-frame clones and leaves some out. The sample consists of a few hundred thousand clones, 85% to 90% of them appearing once. Sequenced sample: peripheral blood. These receptors all stem from a man aged 18-30 years with COVID-19, enrolled during active disease.

This sequence joins TRBV11-3 and TRBJ1-1, with a weak D call TRBD1 (5 bases). CDR3 length: 19 amino acids. The germline V gene has CDR1 SGHNT and CDR2 YENEEA. Trimming shortened V by 2 bases and J by 0 bases, and 22 bases separated the two germline ends. The DNA of the CDR3 is TGTGCCAGCAGCTTAAATCGGGGGAATGATCCCCTCATGAACACTGAAGCTTTCTTT. Translating it yields CASSLNRGNDPLMNTEAFF.

The chain links TRBV30 to TRBJ2-5; tentative D call: TRBD2 (6 bases). The germline V gene has CDR1 GTSNPN and CDR2 SVGIG (reference sequence). V was clipped by 0 bases and J by 5 bases, with 7 bases between them. The CDR3 has 12 residues. CDR3 residues: CAWSVGGETQYF. In nucleotides, the CDR3 is TGTGCCTGGAGTGTTGGGGGGGAGACCCAGTACTTC.

The rearrangement links TRBV6-1 to TRBJ1-2; D may be TRBD1 (6 bases). This CDR3 contains 15 residues. Germline CDR1 is MNHNS and CDR2 is SASEGT. The V and J ends lost 1 base and 4 bases respectively, with 13 bases between them. The CDR3 reads CASSEERQVGYGYTF. The DNA for the CDR3 is TGTGCCAGCAGTGAAGAACGACAGGTCGGCTATGGCTACACCTTC.

V is TRBV3-1 (or the pseudogene TRBV3-2) and J is TRBJ2-5, with a weak D call TRBD1 (5 bases). This CDR3 is built from 15 residues. CDR1 and CDR2 from the germline V gene are LGHDT and YNNKEL (reference sequence). The V and J ends lost 5 bases and 5 bases respectively, with 18 bases between them. The chain's CDR3 is CASSSKGAARETQYF. CDR3 nucleotide sequence: TGTGCCAGCAGCTCGAAAGGGGCGGCGAGGGAGACCCAGTACTTC.

V usage is TRBV18 and J usage is TRBJ2-7, with D unresolved. The V end lost 5 bases, the J end lost 2 bases, and 16 bases lay between the germline ends. This CDR3 region has 15 residues. The germline gives CDR1 KGHSH, CDR2 LQKENI. The CDR3 here is CASSAQPDITYEQYF. Written as DNA, the CDR3 is TGTGCCAGCTCAGCACAGCCTGATATTACCTACGAGCAGTACTTC.

This clone occurred once. The V gene is TRBV11-2, the J gene TRBJ2-5; D is uncertain. This CDR3 has 15 residues. The germline V and J ends were trimmed by 1 base and 4 bases, with 13 bases remaining between them. The V gene's germline CDR1 is SGHAT and CDR2 FQNNGV. The CDR3, as DNA: TGTGCCAGCAGCTTAGGGGTGGCGACGGGAGAGACCCAGTACTTC. Encoded protein: CASSLGVATGETQYF.

The chain recombines TRBV9 with TRBJ2-1; perhaps TRBD2 as D (5 bases). The germline V gene has CDR1 SGDLS and CDR2 YYNGEE. CDR3 length equals 13 residues. V gave up 0 bases and J gave up 10 bases, with 11 bases separating them. The chain's CDR3 is CASSVAGGPEQFF. DNA of the CDR3: TGTGCCAGCAGCGTAGCAGGCGGGCCCGAGCAGTTCTTC.

The rearrangement uses TRBV5-4 and TRBJ1-6; TRBD1 matches 10 bases. The CDR3 is 16 residues long. Germline values: CDR1 SGHNT, CDR2 YYREEE (reference sequence). V lost 3 bases, J lost 5 bases, and 5 bases stayed unmatched. Here the CDR3 reads CASSYRDRGDNSPLHF. DNA for the CDR3: TGTGCCAGCAGCTACAGGGACAGGGGAGATAATTCACCCCTCCACTTT.

J is TRBJ1-3 and V is TRBV11-3, with TRBD1 matching over 9 bases. The CDR3 sequence is 16 residues long. With V trimmed by 6 bases and J by 5 bases, 11 bases remained unmatched. Germline CDR1 SGHNT, CDR2 YENEEA. CDR3 residues: CASRTAGTGTRNTIYF. The CDR3 region has the DNA TGTGCCAGCAGAACCGCCGGGACAGGGACAAGAAACACCATATATTTT.

The chain uses TRBV6-2 or TRBV6-3 and TRBJ1-2, with 8 bases aligning to TRBD1. Germline values: CDR1 MNHEY, CDR2 SVGEGT. With V trimmed by 4 bases and J by 6 bases, 10 bases remained unmatched. The CDR3 extends over 15 amino acids. CDR3 sequence reads: CASSLLGQGRNGYTF. For the CDR3, the DNA is TGTGCCAGCAGTTTACTCGGACAGGGTAGGAATGGCTACACCTTC.

The chain is built from TRBV27 and TRBJ2-5, with 7 bases that match TRBD1. The CDR3 runs 17 residues. Germline CDR1 reads MNHEY; CDR2 reads SMNVEV (reference sequence). V dropped 2 bases and J dropped 5; count of bases not matched to a gene: 14. The CDR3 bases are TGTGCCAGCAGTTTAAGGAAACAGGGGATTAAGGAGGAGACCCAGTACTTC. Its translation is CASSLRKQGIKEETQYF.

The chain employs TRBV19 and TRBJ1-5; possible D gene TRBD1, 5 bases. Trimming pared 10 bases from V and 2 bases from J, leaving 21 bases between. The germline gives CDR1 LNHDA, CDR2 SQIVND (reference sequence). This CDR3 has 16 residues. CDR3 DNA sequence: TGTGCCACCAGGTTCGGCAGGGATCGGGGCAATCAGCCCCAGCATTTT. Amino acids: CATRFGRDRGNQPQHF.

The chain employs TRBV14 and TRBJ2-6; D call uncertain. V was trimmed by 11 bases and J by 4 bases, leaving 12 bases between them. This CDR3 has 13 residues. CDR1 is SGHDN, CDR2 FVKESK, per germline. CDR3 DNA: TGTGCCTCTGGGCCGGCCGGGGCCAACGTCCTGACTTTC. This sequence encodes CASGPAGANVLTF.